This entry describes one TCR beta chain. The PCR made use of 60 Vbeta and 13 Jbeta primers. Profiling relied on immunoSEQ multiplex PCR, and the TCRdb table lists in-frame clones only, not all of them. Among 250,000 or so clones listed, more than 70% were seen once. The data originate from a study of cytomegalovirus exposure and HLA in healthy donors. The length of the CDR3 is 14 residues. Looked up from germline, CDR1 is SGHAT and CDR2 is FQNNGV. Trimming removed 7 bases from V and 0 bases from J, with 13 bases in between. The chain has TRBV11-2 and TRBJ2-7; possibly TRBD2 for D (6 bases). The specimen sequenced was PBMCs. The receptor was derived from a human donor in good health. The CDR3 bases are TGTGCCAGCACCTTTAGCGGTAGCTCCTACGAGCAGTACTTC. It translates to CASTFSGSSYEQYF.